The rows below give T cell receptor beta chains drawn from one sample of a study of blood T cell repertoires in COVID-19. Measured with immunoSEQ multiplex PCR; TCRdb has only the in-frame clones, and not every one. In the table there are more than 85,000 clones, under 90% of which are singletons. The sample taken for sequencing was peripheral blood. Receptors originate from a woman in her forties or fifties with acute or convalescent COVID-19. Each CDR3 is given with its conserved first and last residue. The D gene is left open where the match is weak. Size is stated for part of the rows, as once, few or many counts, or as a class when the clone is expanded.

cdr3_aa,cdr3_nt,j_call,clone_size,v_call,d_call
CASSSPGDEQYF,TGTGCCAGCAGTTCCCCAGGGGACGAGCAGTACTTC,TRBJ2-7,.,TRBV28,.
CATSDTGGKDQPQHF,TGTGCCACCAGTGATACAGGGGGTAAAGATCAGCCCCAGCATTTT,TRBJ1-5,.,TRBV24-1,TRBD1
CASSAAGNTIYF,TGTGCCAGCAGTGCAGCGGGAAACACCATATATTTT,TRBJ1-3,once,TRBV25-1,.
CAISITGNTEAFF,TGTGCCATCAGCATAACAGGAAACACTGAAGCTTTCTTT,TRBJ1-1,few,TRBV10-3,.
CSGRENTEAFF,TGCAGCGGCAGGGAGAACACTGAAGCTTTCTTT,TRBJ1-1,.,TRBV29-1,.
CASSIDRSTPGDTQYF,TGTGCCAGTAGTATAGATCGAAGCACCCCGGGGGATACGCAGTATTTT,TRBJ2-3,.,TRBV19,.
CASSLGQERAFF,TGTGCCAGCAGCTTGGGACAGGAGCGGGCTTTCTTT,TRBJ1-1,.,TRBV5-4,.
CAILGGQNEKLFF,TGTGCCATCCTAGGGGGCCAAAATGAAAAACTGTTTTTT,TRBJ1-4,once,TRBV6-5,TRBD1
CASLDRSGIYGYTF,TGTGCCAGCCTGGACAGGTCGGGAATTTATGGCTACACCTTC,TRBJ1-2,.,TRBV28,TRBD1
CASSFLGVRRFSYEQYF,TGTGCCAGCAGCTTTTTAGGGGTGAGGAGATTCTCCTACGAGCAGTACTTC,TRBJ2-7,.,TRBV11-3,.
CASSLRGTGGVNTGELFF,TGTGCCAGCAGCTTACGGGGGACAGGGGGCGTGAACACCGGGGAGCTGTTTTTT,TRBJ2-2,.,TRBV7-3,TRBD1
CASSRDSTANNEQFF,TGTGCCAGTTCTCGGGACTCGACAGCAAACAATGAGCAGTTCTTC,TRBJ2-1,.,TRBV19,.
CASSLGEDRGLSARAYSNQPQHF,TGCGCCAGCAGCCTTGGCGAGGACAGGGGGCTTTCAGCTCGGGCCTATAGCAATCAGCCCCAGCATTTT,TRBJ1-5,.,TRBV5-1,TRBD1
CASGDTGDTEAFF,TGCGCCAGCGGTGATACGGGGGACACTGAAGCTTTCTTT,TRBJ1-1,.,TRBV5-1,.
CASTSDRVGTGELFF,TGTGCCAGTACCTCGGACAGGGTAGGCACCGGGGAGCTGTTTTTT,TRBJ2-2,few,TRBV19,TRBD1
CASSRGSSGFSYEQYF,TGTGCCAGTAGTAGAGGGTCTAGCGGGTTCTCCTACGAGCAGTACTTC,TRBJ2-7,once,TRBV19,TRBD2
CASSPFGTGGLNGANVLTF,TGTGCCAGCTCACCTTTTGGGACAGGGGGCTTGAATGGGGCCAACGTCCTGACTTTC,TRBJ2-6,.,TRBV18,TRBD1
CASSTGKGQGDNQPQHF,TGTGCCAGTAGTACGGGGAAGGGCCAGGGGGACAATCAGCCCCAGCATTTT,TRBJ1-5,.,TRBV19,TRBD1
CASSRLAGPYNEQFF,TGTGCCAGCAGTAGACTAGCGGGGCCCTACAATGAGCAGTTCTTC,TRBJ2-1,.,TRBV27,TRBD2
CASSLERGNTEAFF,TGTGCCAGCAGCTTAGAGCGGGGAAACACTGAAGCTTTCTTT,TRBJ1-1,.,TRBV11-2,.
CASSTYGGRGVKPQHF,TGTGCCAGCAGCACTTACGGGGGGCGAGGGGTAAAGCCCCAGCATTTT,TRBJ1-5,.,TRBV5-5,.
CASSARDSNSPLHF,TGTGCCAGTAGTGCCCGGGACAGCAATTCACCCCTCCACTTT,TRBJ1-6,.,TRBV19,TRBD1
CASSPQTVYFMKGTGELFF,TGTGCCAGCTCACCTCAGACAGTCTACTTTATGAAGGGCACCGGGGAGCTGTTTTTT,TRBJ2-2,.,TRBV18,.
CASSPSDWGATNEKLFF,TGTGCCAGCTCACCGTCGGACTGGGGGGCAACTAATGAAAAACTGTTTTTT,TRBJ1-4,.,TRBV18,.
CASSVWEGGQFF,TGTGCCAGCAGCGTCTGGGAGGGGGGGCAGTTCTTC,TRBJ2-1,.,TRBV9,.
CASKETGQIGGYTF,TGCGCCAGCAAGGAGACGGGACAGATAGGAGGCTACACCTTC,TRBJ1-2,.,TRBV5-1,TRBD1
CSVYRELNTEAFF,TGCAGCGTCTACAGAGAGCTGAACACTGAAGCTTTCTTT,TRBJ1-1,.,TRBV29-1,.
CASSDEDREESYEQYF,TGTGCCAGCAGTGATGAGGACAGGGAAGAGTCCTACGAGCAGTACTTC,TRBJ2-7,.,TRBV6-4,TRBD1
CASSSASGNTIYF,TGTGCCAGCAGCTCCGCGTCTGGAAACACCATATATTTT,TRBJ1-3,.,TRBV7-9,.
CASSLTGGDGYTF,TGTGCCAGCAGTTTGACAGGGGGCGATGGCTACACCTTC,TRBJ1-2,few,TRBV6-5,TRBD1
CASSITGMNTEAFF,TGTGCCAGCAGCATAACGGGAATGAACACTGAAGCTTTCTTT,TRBJ1-1,once,TRBV9,.
CASSLRGVSTEAFF,TGTGCCAGCAGCCTTAGGGGTGTGTCCACTGAAGCTTTCTTT,TRBJ1-1,few,TRBV5-6,.
CASSLGGVQRNIYGYTF,TGTGCCAGCAGCTTAGGGGGGGTGCAGAGAAATATCTATGGCTACACCTTC,TRBJ1-2,once,TRBV7-2,.
CASSLAPGNLYEQYF,TGTGCCAGCAGCTTAGCGCCAGGGAATTTATACGAGCAGTACTTC,TRBJ2-7,.,TRBV7-7,.
CASSTAGRWETQYF,TGCGCCAGCAGTACCGCAGGGCGGTGGGAGACCCAGTACTTC,TRBJ2-5,.,TRBV5-1,.
CAISDRGQFSF,TGTGCCATCAGTGATAGGGGACAGTTCTCCTTC,TRBJ2-7,.,TRBV10-3,TRBD1
CASSLAGGDRNGYTF,TGCGCCAGCAGCTTGGCTGGGGGCGATAGGAATGGCTACACCTTC,TRBJ1-2,.,TRBV5-1,.
CASSSRGYSLSGNTIYF,TGTGCCAGCAGCTCCAGGGGGTACAGCCTCTCTGGAAACACCATATATTTT,TRBJ1-3,once,TRBV3-1/TRBV3-2,TRBD1
CASSQDGQPHQPQHF,TGCGCCAGCAGCCAAGATGGGCAGCCCCATCAGCCCCAGCATTTT,TRBJ1-5,.,TRBV4-1,.
CASSFSPGTGVYGYTF,TGTGCCAGCAGCTTTTCCCCCGGGACAGGGGTCTATGGCTACACCTTC,TRBJ1-2,.,TRBV5-4,TRBD1
CASSPVPAQGVMNTEAFF,TGTGCCAGCTCACCGGTGCCAGCACAGGGGGTCATGAACACTGAAGCTTTCTTT,TRBJ1-1,.,TRBV18,TRBD1
CASSPSDMRIQQYF,TGTGCCAGCAGTCCCTCGGACATGAGAATCCAGCAGTACTTC,TRBJ2-7,.,TRBV3-1/TRBV3-2,.
CASGGGGPPYEQYF,TGTGCCAGCGGCGGGGGGGGGCCACCCTACGAGCAGTACTTC,TRBJ2-7,.,TRBV13,TRBD2
CASSLWTEVYEQYF,TGTGCCAGCAGTTTGTGGACAGAAGTCTACGAGCAGTACTTC,TRBJ2-7,few,TRBV28,.
CASSLTGSGYEQYF,TGCGCCAGCAGTTTGACAGGGTCGGGCTACGAGCAGTACTTC,TRBJ2-7,.,TRBV5-1,TRBD1
CASSIARGTWNQPQHF,TGTGCCAGTAGTATAGCTCGCGGGACTTGGAATCAGCCCCAGCATTTT,TRBJ1-5,once,TRBV19,.
CASNLDLFTGAANEKLFF,TGTGCCAGCAACTTGGATCTTTTTACAGGGGCGGCTAATGAAAAACTGTTTTTT,TRBJ1-4,.,TRBV7-8,TRBD1